Shown below are 28 T cell receptor beta chains from a single sample sequenced in a study of cytomegalovirus exposure and HLA in healthy donors. 60 Vbeta and 13 Jbeta primers were used in PCR. Here immunoSEQ multiplex PCR was the method, and the copy in TCRdb shows in-frame clones only, minus some. This table has roughly 140,000 clones, roughly 80% appearing once. Sequenced material: PBMCs. Receptor source: a middle-aged man in good health and CMV-seronegative.

The chain is built from TRBV29-1 and TRBJ2-7; D ambiguous. CDR1 is SQVTM and CDR2 is ANQGSEA in the germline V gene. V lost 7 bases to trimming and J lost 2 bases, with 9 bases between them. The CDR3 contains 11 residues. The CDR3 protein is CSARLTYEQYF. CDR3 nucleotide sequence: TGCAGCGCCCGACTGACCTACGAGCAGTACTTC.

This chain connects TRBV30 to TRBJ2-7; perhaps TRBD2 as D (7 bases). The CDR3 is 14 amino acids. V was shortened by 3 bases and J by 3 bases, with 15 bases between the two germline ends. Germline loops: CDR1 GTSNPN, CDR2 SVGIG (reference sequence). The CDR3 sequence: CAWRRGGDLYEQYF. The CDR3 nucleotides are TGTGCCTGGAGGAGAGGGGGGGATCTCTACGAGCAGTACTTC.

This clone has only a few counts. The chain is built from TRBV19 and TRBJ1-4, with 11 nucleotides matching TRBD1. CDR3 length: 13 residues. V lost 6 bases and J lost 10; bases outside the gene matches: 4. Per the germline V gene, CDR1 is LNHDA and CDR2 is SQIVND (reference sequence). DNA for the CDR3: TGTGCCAGTAGGGGACAGGGGGAAGGAAAACTGTTTTTT. Its protein product is CASRGQGEGKLFF.

J is TRBJ1-4 and V is TRBV7-2, with D maybe TRBD1 (6 bases). Trimming stripped 3 bases from V and 9 bases from J, with 17 bases between. In germline, CDR1 is SGHTA, CDR2 FQGNSA. The CDR3 contains 15 residues. The CDR3 spells CASSFNRDEMKKLFF. The DNA of the CDR3 is TGTGCCAGCAGCTTCAACAGGGACGAGATGAAAAAACTGTTTTTT.

This clone has just a few counts. The chain recombines TRBV14 with TRBJ1-1; possibly TRBD1 for D (6 bases). Trimming cost V 0 bases and J 3 bases, with 8 bases left between them. This CDR3 is 14 amino acids long. From germline, CDR1 is SGHDN and CDR2 FVKESK. The CDR3 DNA follows: TGTGCCAGCAGCCAAGAACAGGGATACACTGAAGCTTTCTTT. It encodes CASSQEQGYTEAFF.

The chain recombines TRBV11-3 with TRBJ2-7; TRBD2 aligns across 11 bases. V lost 2 bases and J lost 5; bases outside the gene matches: 2. The CDR3 totals 14 residues. CDR1 and CDR2 from the germline V gene are SGHNT and YENEEA. The CDR3 DNA sequence: TGTGCCAGCAGCTTAACTAGCGGGGGACACGAGCAGTACTTC. Translated: CASSLTSGGHEQYF.

The chain couples TRBV29-1 to TRBJ2-3; 8 bases align to TRBD1. The V gene end was trimmed by 6 bases and the J gene end by 1 base; junction bases not matched to a gene: 3. Germline V CDR1 and CDR2: SQVTM, ANQGSEA. The CDR3 is 13 amino acids. CDR3 amino acids: CSVTGQGTDTQYF. DNA of the CDR3: TGCAGCGTGACGGGACAGGGCACAGATACGCAGTATTTT.

The chain has TRBV30 and TRBJ1-5, with a weak D call TRBD1 (5 bases). The V end lost 4 bases, the J end lost 0 bases, and 13 bases lay between the germline ends. Looked up from germline, CDR1 is GTSNPN and CDR2 is SVGIG (reference sequence). CDR3 length equals 15 residues. The CDR3 DNA follows: TGTGCCTGGAAACCCGACAGTAATAGCAATCAGCCCCAGCATTTT. Translation: CAWKPDSNSNQPQHF.

The chain carries TRBV4-1 and TRBJ2-7, with 8 positions matching TRBD1. Germline values: CDR1 MGHRA, CDR2 YSYEKL. J gave up 1 base and V 4 bases, and 9 bases lay outside the gene matches. The CDR3 length is 16 residues. The CDR3 coding sequence is TGCGCCAGCAGCCGCGCGGGACAGGTCCCTTCCTACGAGCAGTACTTC. Its protein product is CASSRAGQVPSYEQYF.

The chain employs TRBV4-3 and TRBJ2-1; 9 nucleotides match TRBD2. This CDR3 is 20 amino acids long. Germline values: CDR1 LGHNA, CDR2 YSLEER. V trimming: 1 base; J trimming: 0 bases; junction bases outside the gene matches: 13. CDR3: CASSQAPSLLAGDSYNEQFF. For the CDR3, the DNA is TGCGCCAGCAGCCAAGCTCCCTCACTGTTAGCGGGGGACTCCTACAATGAGCAGTTCTTC.

The chain employs TRBV27 and TRBJ1-5; tentatively, D is TRBD1 (5 bases). V was clipped by 6 bases and J by 0 bases, with 12 bases between them. In germline, CDR1 is MNHEY, CDR2 SMNVEV (reference sequence). The CDR3 has 15 amino acids. In DNA form, the CDR3 reads TGTGCCAGCAGGCTGCGGGGGGATAGCAATCAGCCCCAGCATTTT. Translating it yields CASRLRGDSNQPQHF.

This chain connects TRBV28 to TRBJ1-3; D call uncertain. Germline V lookup: CDR1 MDHEN, CDR2 SYDVKM. Trimming shortened V by 8 bases and J by 0 bases, and 8 bases separated the two germline ends. This CDR3 comprises 13 residues. The CDR3 reads CASEQNSGNTIYF. The CDR3 DNA reads TGTGCCAGCGAACAGAACTCTGGAAACACCATATATTTT.

This clone has just one count. V usage is TRBV11-2 and J usage is TRBJ1-6; D is undetermined. Per the germline V gene, CDR1 is SGHAT and CDR2 is FQNNGV. The V end was cut by 5 bases, the J end by 0 bases, with 14 bases between. The CDR3 extends over 17 amino acids. In nucleotides, the CDR3 is TGTGCCAGCAGCGATAGTTCCCGACACTCCTATAATTCACCCCTCCACTTT. Protein sequence: CASSDSSRHSYNSPLHF.

J is TRBJ2-5 and V is TRBV30; 7 bases are shared with TRBD2. The CDR3 is 13 amino acids. CDR1 is GTSNPN and CDR2 is SVGIG in the germline V gene (reference sequence). After removal of 1 base from V and 2 bases from J, the junction contained 1 base not matched to a gene. Here the CDR3 DNA reads TGTGCCTGGAGTGGGACTAGTCAAGAGACCCAGTACTTC. Translated, it gives CAWSGTSQETQYF.

This clone has only a few counts. The chain uses TRBV7-2 and TRBJ2-5; TRBD2 is a possible D gene (7 bases). Germline loops: CDR1 SGHTA, CDR2 FQGNSA. This CDR3 spans 14 amino acids. Trimming took off 3 bases at V and 1 base at J, with 9 bases between the two ends. The CDR3 DNA is TGTGCCAGCAGCTTCGGGGGGCGCCAAGAGACCCAGTACTTC. It codes for CASSFGGRQETQYF.

The chain is built from TRBV5-1 and TRBJ2-7, with 8 bases that match TRBD2. This CDR3 contains 17 residues. J was trimmed by 2 bases and V by 1 base; bases with no gene match: 11. The V gene's germline CDR1 is SGHRS and CDR2 YFSETQ. The CDR3 loop reads CASSLISGGSGTYEQYF. The CDR3 bases are TGCGCCAGCAGCTTGATCTCGGGTGGTAGCGGGACCTACGAGCAGTACTTC.

This clone was observed a handful of times. The V gene is TRBV10-2, the J gene TRBJ1-1; tentatively, D is TRBD1 (6 bases). CDR3 length: 16 amino acids. The germline gives CDR1 WSHSY, CDR2 SAAADI. V was shortened by 1 base and J by 0 bases, with 12 bases between the two germline ends. CDR3 protein: CASSEWGGGMNTEAFF. CDR3 coding DNA: TGCGCCAGCAGTGAGTGGGGAGGGGGAATGAACACTGAAGCTTTCTTT.

The rearrangement uses TRBV2 and TRBJ2-7; D might be TRBD1 (6 bases). Germline lookup yields CDR1 SNHLY and CDR2 FYNNEI. This CDR3 is built from 12 residues. Trimming took 8 bases from V and 2 from J, leaving 10 bases between them. CDR3 protein: CASGTNTYEQYF. The DNA for the CDR3 is TGTGCCAGCGGGACAAATACCTACGAGCAGTACTTC.

The chain employs TRBV6-1 and TRBJ2-3; 9 bases agree with TRBD2. Germline CDR1 is MNHNS and CDR2 is SASEGT. CDR3 length: 15 residues. Trimming took 1 base from V and 1 from J; bases not matched to a gene: 0. The CDR3, as DNA: TGTGCCAGCAGTGAAGAGCGGGGGGGCACAGATACGCAGTATTTT. Protein: CASSEERGGTDTQYF.

The chain employs TRBV28 and TRBJ1-6, with D unresolved. With 6 bases removed from V and 0 bases from J, the gap between germline ends came to 9 bases. This CDR3 is 15 amino acids long. Germline loops: CDR1 MDHEN, CDR2 SYDVKM. CDR3 residues: CASSDSSSYNSPLHF. CDR3 in DNA: TGTGCCAGCAGCGACTCGAGCTCCTATAATTCACCCCTCCACTTT. Together with reference TRBV28 and TRBJ1-6, the CDR3 gives the full variable domain: DVKVTQSSRYLVKRTGEKVFLECVQDMDHENMFWYRQDPGLGLRLIYFSYDVKMKEKGDIPEGYSVSREKKERFSLILESASTNQTSMYLCASSDSSSYNSPLHFGNGTRLTVT.

This chain uses TRBV27 with TRBJ2-5, with a possible D match to TRBD2 (7 bases). CDR1 is MNHEY, CDR2 SMNVEV, per germline (reference sequence). The CDR3 covers 15 residues. Trimming stripped 4 bases from V and 5 bases from J, with 17 bases between. Here the CDR3 reads CASSSAGASKETQYF. CDR3 nucleotide sequence: TGTGCCAGCAGTTCCGCGGGGGCTAGCAAGGAGACCCAGTACTTC.

The chain couples TRBV6-1 to TRBJ1-5, with D maybe TRBD1 (5 bases). The germline V gene has CDR1 MNHNS and CDR2 SASEGT. The CDR3 runs 15 residues. The V end was cut by 7 bases, the J end by 4 bases, with 17 bases between. The CDR3 DNA follows: TGTGCCAGCACCTCGAAGGGGCAGGGTAATCAGCCCCAGCATTTT. Its translation is CASTSKGQGNQPQHF.

The chain employs TRBV27 and TRBJ1-1; D is possibly TRBD1 (5 bases). CDR1 MNHEY and CDR2 SMNVEV come from the germline V gene (reference sequence). The CDR3 sequence is 14 residues long. Trimming took off 6 bases at V and 0 bases at J, with 11 bases between the two ends. The CDR3: CASSSNRMNTEAFF. In nucleotides, the CDR3 is TGTGCCAGCAGCTCCAACAGGATGAACACTGAAGCTTTCTTT.

The chain links TRBV7-8 to TRBJ1-5; perhaps TRBD1 as D (6 bases). V was clipped by 5 bases and J by 0 bases, with 11 bases between them. The CDR3 consists of 15 residues. Germline V gene data show CDR1 as SGHVS and CDR2 as FQNEAQ. CDR3 coding DNA: TGTGCCAGCAGCACTTACAGGGTTAGCAATCAGCCCCAGCATTTT. Its protein is CASSTYRVSNQPQHF.

The chain joins TRBV9 to TRBJ1-2; TRBD1 matches at 12 bases. The V gene's germline CDR1 is SGDLS and CDR2 YYNGEE. Trimming at V came to 5 bases and at J to 8 bases, leaving 7 bases not matched to a gene. The CDR3 spans 14 residues. CDR3 nucleotide sequence: TGTGCCAGCAGTCGCCCGGGACAGGGGGCAGGCTACACCTTC. Its protein product is CASSRPGQGAGYTF. Based on the CDR3 plus reference TRBV9 and TRBJ1-2, the full variable domain is DSGVTQTPKHLITATGQRVTLRCSPRSGDLSVYWYQQSLDQGLQFLIQYYNGEERAKGNILERFSAQQFPDLHSELNLSSLELGDSALYFCASSRPGQGAGYTFGSGTRLTVV.

V and J are TRBV7-2 and TRBJ2-7, with TRBD2 matching over 9 bases. V shed 3 bases and J 2 bases; nucleotides not matched to a gene: 5. CDR3 size: 15 residues. Per germline, CDR1 SGHTA and CDR2 FQGNSA. CDR3: CASSFSGGFAYEQYF. In DNA, the CDR3 is TGTGCCAGCAGCTTTAGCGGGGGCTTTGCCTACGAGCAGTACTTC.

The V call is TRBV7-2, the J call TRBJ2-5; TRBD2 matches 12 bases. The germline V gene has CDR1 SGHTA and CDR2 FQGNSA. V lost 6 bases and J lost 5; bases outside the gene matches: 10. CDR3 length: 16 residues. The CDR3 bases are TGTGCCAGCAGTTATAGGCTAGCGGGGGGGTTTGAGACCCAGTACTTC. This sequence encodes CASSYRLAGGFETQYF.

This rearrangement joins TRBV6-5 to TRBJ1-3; 7 nucleotides align to TRBD1. With V trimmed by 4 bases and J by 8 bases, 5 bases remained unmatched. Per the germline V gene, CDR1 is MNHEY and CDR2 is SVGAGI. The CDR3 is 13 residues long. CDR3: CASSFDRVDTIYF. In DNA form, the CDR3 reads TGTGCCAGCAGTTTCGACAGGGTAGACACCATATATTTT.